This TCR beta chain came from a study of blood T cell repertoires in COVID-19. Looking at the study overall: Researchers got acute and convalescent COVID-19 samples from the United States, Italy and Spain.

This clone showed up many times. In the same sample, other DNA sequences code for this CDR3. The CDR3 spans 11 residues. Per the germline V gene, CDR1 is MNHEY and CDR2 is SVGAGI. Trimming pared 2 bases from V and 7 bases from J, leaving 5 bases between. Generated by immunoSEQ multiplex PCR, the TCRdb table keeps only in-frame clones and is missing some. The sample has approximately 200,000 clones, 70% to 90% seen once. The sequence came from a man between 40 and 49 years old who had recovered from COVID-19. Sequencing input: PBMCs or T cells enriched from blood (not recorded which). This sequence joins TRBV6-5 and TRBJ1-2, with a weak D call TRBD1 (5 bases). The DNA for the CDR3 is TGTGCCAGCAGTTACAGGGGTGGCTACACCTTC. This encodes CASSYRGGYTF.